The present T cell receptor (beta chain) was sequenced within a study of shared clonotypes between healthy human individuals. General observations from the study: Donor scarcity curtailed the genetic and exposure-history diversity represented herein. Rarefaction showed sorted-subset sequencing was incomplete despite large depth.

Repertoires were generated with immunoSEQ multiplex PCR, while TCRdb's copy carries only in-frame clones and drops some. The sample has 2.5 million or so clones, 90% to 95% seen once. V was pared by 1 base and J by 3 bases, with 12 bases between. CDR3 length equals 16 residues. Germline loops: CDR1 LNHNV, CDR2 YYDKDF (reference sequence). Remarks on this clone: As yet, its antigen is unknown.

The origin of this receptor is a man aged 18 to 35 in good health. V gene TRBV15 combines with J gene TRBJ2-2; D assignment may be TRBD1 or TRBD2 (5 bases each). The sequencing input was naive CD4+ T cells sorted from blood. Sample subset: CD45RA+ positively selected. The chain's CDR3 is CATSRVFGGYTGELFF. CDR3 sequence (DNA): TGTGCCACCAGCAGAGTGTTTGGGGGTTACACCGGGGAGCTGTTTTTT.